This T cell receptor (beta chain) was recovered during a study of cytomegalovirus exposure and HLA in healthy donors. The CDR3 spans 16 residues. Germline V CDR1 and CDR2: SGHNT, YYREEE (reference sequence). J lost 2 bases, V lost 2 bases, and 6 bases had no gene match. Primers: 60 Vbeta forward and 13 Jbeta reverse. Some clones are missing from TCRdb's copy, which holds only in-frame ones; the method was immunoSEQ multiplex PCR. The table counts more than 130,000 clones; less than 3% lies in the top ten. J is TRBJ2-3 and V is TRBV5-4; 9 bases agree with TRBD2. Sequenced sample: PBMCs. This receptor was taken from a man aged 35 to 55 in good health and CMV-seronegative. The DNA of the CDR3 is TGTGCCAGCAGCTTTCTGGCGGGGGGGGTCACAGATACGCAGTATTTT. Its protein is CASSFLAGGVTDTQYF.